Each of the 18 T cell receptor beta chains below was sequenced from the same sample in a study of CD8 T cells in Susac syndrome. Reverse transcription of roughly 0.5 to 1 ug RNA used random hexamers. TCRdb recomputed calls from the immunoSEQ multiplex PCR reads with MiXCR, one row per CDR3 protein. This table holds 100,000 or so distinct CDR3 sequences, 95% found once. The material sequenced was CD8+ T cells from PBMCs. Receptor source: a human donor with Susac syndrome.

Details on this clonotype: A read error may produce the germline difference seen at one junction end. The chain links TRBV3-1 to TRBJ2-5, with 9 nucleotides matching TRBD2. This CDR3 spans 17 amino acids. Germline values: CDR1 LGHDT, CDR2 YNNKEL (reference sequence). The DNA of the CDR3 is TGTGCCAGCAGTCAAGGTGTGGGACTAGCCGACCAAGAGACCCAGTACTTC. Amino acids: CASSQGVGLADQETQYF.

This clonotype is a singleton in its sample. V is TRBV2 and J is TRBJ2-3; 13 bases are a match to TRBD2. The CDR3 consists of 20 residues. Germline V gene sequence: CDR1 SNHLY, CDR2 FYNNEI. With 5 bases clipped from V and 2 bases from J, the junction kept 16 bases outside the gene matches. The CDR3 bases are TGTGCCAGCAGTTCCCCTAGGACTAGCGGGGGCCCTTTCCCCACAGATACGCAGTATTTT. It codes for CASSSPRTSGGPFPTDTQYF.

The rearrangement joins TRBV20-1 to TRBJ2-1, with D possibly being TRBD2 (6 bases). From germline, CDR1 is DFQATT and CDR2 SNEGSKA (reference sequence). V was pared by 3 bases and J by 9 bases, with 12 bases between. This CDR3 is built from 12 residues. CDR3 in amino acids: CSARAVGGEQFF. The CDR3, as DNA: TGCAGTGCTAGGGCAGTGGGAGGTGAGCAGTTCTTC.

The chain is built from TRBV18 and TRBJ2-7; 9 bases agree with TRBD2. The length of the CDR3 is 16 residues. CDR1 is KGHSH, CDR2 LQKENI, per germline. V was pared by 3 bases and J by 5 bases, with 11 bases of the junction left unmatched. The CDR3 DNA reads TGTGCCAGCTCACCCCTACGGGGCGGGAGGGCCAACGAGCAGTACTTC. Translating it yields CASSPLRGGRANEQYF.

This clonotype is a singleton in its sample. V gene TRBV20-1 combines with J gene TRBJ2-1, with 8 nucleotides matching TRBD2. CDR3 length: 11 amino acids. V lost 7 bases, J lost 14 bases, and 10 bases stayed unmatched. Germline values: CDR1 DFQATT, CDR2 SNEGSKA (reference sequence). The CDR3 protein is CSGLLAGREFF. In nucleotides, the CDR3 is TGCAGTGGGTTATTAGCGGGGAGAGAGTTCTTC.

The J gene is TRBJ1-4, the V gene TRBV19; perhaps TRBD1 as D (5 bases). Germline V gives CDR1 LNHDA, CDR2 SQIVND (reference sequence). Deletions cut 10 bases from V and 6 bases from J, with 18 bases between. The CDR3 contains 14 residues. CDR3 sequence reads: CATKPQGFDEKLFF. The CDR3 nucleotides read TGTGCCACTAAACCGCAGGGATTCGATGAAAAACTGTTTTTT.

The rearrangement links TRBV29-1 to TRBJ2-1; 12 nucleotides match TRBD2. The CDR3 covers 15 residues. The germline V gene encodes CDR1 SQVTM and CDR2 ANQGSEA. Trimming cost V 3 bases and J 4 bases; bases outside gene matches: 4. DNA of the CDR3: TGCAGCGTTGAGGCTAGCGGGAGGGGGTACAATGAGCAGTTCTTC. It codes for CSVEASGRGYNEQFF.

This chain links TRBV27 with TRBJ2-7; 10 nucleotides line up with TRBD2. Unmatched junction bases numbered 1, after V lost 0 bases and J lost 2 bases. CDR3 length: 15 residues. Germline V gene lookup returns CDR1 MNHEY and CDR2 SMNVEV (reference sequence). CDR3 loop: CASSLSLAGTYEQYF. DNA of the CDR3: TGTGCCAGCAGTTTATCACTAGCGGGAACCTACGAGCAGTACTTC.

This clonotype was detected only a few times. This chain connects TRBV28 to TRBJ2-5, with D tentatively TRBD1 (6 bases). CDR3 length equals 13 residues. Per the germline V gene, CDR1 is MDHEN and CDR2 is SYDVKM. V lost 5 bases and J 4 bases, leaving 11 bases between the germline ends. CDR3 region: CASSLRGGETQYF. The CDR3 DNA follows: TGTGCCAGCAGTCTCAGGGGTGGAGAGACCCAGTACTTC.

The CDR3: CASSFGDREQETQYF. The DNA for the CDR3 is TGTGCCAGCAGTTTCGGGGACAGGGAACAAGAGACCCAGTACTTC. The V call is TRBV6-6, the J call TRBJ2-5; 9 bases map to TRBD1. J was trimmed by 2 bases and V by 4 bases; bases with no gene match: 5. The germline CDR1 and CDR2 sequences are MNHNY and SVGAGI (reference sequence). The CDR3 extends over 15 amino acids.

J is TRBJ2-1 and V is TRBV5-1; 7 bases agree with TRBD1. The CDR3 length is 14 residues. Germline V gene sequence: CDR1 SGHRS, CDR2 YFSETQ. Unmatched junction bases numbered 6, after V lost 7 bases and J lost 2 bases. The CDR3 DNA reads TGCGCCAGCCGCCGGGACAGTGCCTACAATGAGCAGTTCTTC. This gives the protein CASRRDSAYNEQFF. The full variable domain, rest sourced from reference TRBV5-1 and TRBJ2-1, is KAGVTQTPRYLIKTRGQQVTLSCSPISGHRSVSWYQQTPGQGLQFLFEYFSETQRNKGNFPGRFSGRQFSNSRSEMNVSTLELGDSALYLCASRRDSAYNEQFFGPGTRLTVL.

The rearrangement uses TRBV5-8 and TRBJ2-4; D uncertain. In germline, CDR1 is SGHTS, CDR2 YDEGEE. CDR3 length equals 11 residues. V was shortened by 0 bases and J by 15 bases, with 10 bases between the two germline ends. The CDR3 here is CASSLAIDTYF. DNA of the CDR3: TGTGCCAGCAGCTTGGCCATAGACACGTACTTC.

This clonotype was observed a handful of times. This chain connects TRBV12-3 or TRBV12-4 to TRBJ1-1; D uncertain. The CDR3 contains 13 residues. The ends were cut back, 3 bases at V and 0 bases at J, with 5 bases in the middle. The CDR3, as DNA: TGTGCCAGCAGTTTGAGAGTGAACACTGAAGCTTTCTTT. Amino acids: CASSLRVNTEAFF.

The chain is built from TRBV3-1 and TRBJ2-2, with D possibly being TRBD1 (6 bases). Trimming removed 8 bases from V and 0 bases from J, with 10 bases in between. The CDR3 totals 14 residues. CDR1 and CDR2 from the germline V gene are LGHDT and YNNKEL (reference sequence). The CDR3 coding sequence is TGTGCCAGCTTGGGGGCCTCGAACACCGGGGAGCTGTTTTTT. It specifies CASLGASNTGELFF.

The DNA of the CDR3 is TGTGCCAGCAGTTTAGGCTCCCTAGGTGAGCAGTTCTTC. This sequence encodes CASSLGSLGEQFF. The gene calls are TRBV28 and TRBJ2-1; D unclear. V lost 2 bases to trimming and J lost 9 bases, with 11 bases between them. Germline CDR1 MDHEN, CDR2 SYDVKM. The CDR3 runs to 13 residues.

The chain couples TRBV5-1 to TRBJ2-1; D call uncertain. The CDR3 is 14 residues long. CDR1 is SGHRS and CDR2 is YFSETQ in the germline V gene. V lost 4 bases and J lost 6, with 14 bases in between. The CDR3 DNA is TGCGCCAGCAGCCCCCTATTCCTGCGCAATGAGCAGTTCTTC. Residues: CASSPLFLRNEQFF. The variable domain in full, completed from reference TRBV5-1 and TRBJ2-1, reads KAGVTQTPRYLIKTRGQQVTLSCSPISGHRSVSWYQQTPGQGLQFLFEYFSETQRNKGNFPGRFSGRQFSNSRSEMNVSTLELGDSALYLCASSPLFLRNEQFFGPGTRLTVL.

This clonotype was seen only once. For the CDR3, the DNA is TGTGCCAGCAGTTTGAGGATAGAGACCCAGTACTTC. This encodes CASSLRIETQYF. The chain recombines TRBV28 with TRBJ2-5; D is unresolved. The V end lost 3 bases, the J end lost 4 bases, and 6 bases lay between the germline ends. This CDR3 is 12 amino acids long. Germline V gives CDR1 MDHEN, CDR2 SYDVKM.

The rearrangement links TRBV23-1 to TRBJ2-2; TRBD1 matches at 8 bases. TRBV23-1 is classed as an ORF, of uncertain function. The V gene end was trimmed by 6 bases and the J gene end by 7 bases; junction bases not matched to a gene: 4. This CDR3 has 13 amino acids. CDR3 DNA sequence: TGCGCCAGCAGGGACAGGGTGGTCGGGGAGCTGTTTTTT. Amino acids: CASRDRVVGELFF.